This T cell receptor beta chain comes out of a study of blood T cell repertoires in COVID-19 (dated by TCRdb to 2019 to 2021). About the investigation overall: Samples from collaborators originated in the United States, Italy and Spain and spanned both the acute and convalescent phases of COVID-19. The material from the prospective study consisted of cDNA or gDNA derived from T cells, B-cell-depleted T cells, or PBMCs. Subjects who had been exposed to COVID-19, were actively infected with it, or had recovered from it provided the deeply sampled blood TCRbeta repertoires that made up the dataset. A freely available public database, intended as a resource for researchers studying the immune response to SARS-CoV-2, is where the repertoires were released. Samples were obtained from the ongoing ImmuneRACE study (first 160 participants) and from over 1,000 subjects provided by 6 global collaborators. The sample metadata nearly always contained a de-identified subject ID, COVID-19 status, age in years and sex. Where available, HLA class I and class II types were taken from metadata supplied by the sample provider and were not determined by assay-based typing. The full study reports these points: Clinical and demographic metadata were provided uncurated, with the amount varying by source and participant.

V and J are truncated by 6 bases and 3 bases respectively, leaving an intervening sequence of 11 bases. The cysteine opens and the phenylalanine closes a CDR3 of 13 amino acids. The sequence is cut down to CDR3 DNA, 39 bases in frame from base 1. Sequences WNHNN (CDR1) and SYGVQD (CDR2) are obtained from the germline V gene (reference sequence). A word on this clone: Its antigen is currently not known. No much larger clonotype is one base removed from it; base qualities were not supplied.

The immunoSEQ Assay, a bias-controlled multiplex PCR, was used to amplify TCRbeta CDR3 regions from genomic DNA. The study's processing was this. The number of nucleated cells in each sample was estimated by amplification of reference gene primers within the assay. To quantify the absolute abundance of each unique TCRbeta CDR3 rearrangement, sequence reads were collapsed and filtered. For each sample, productive Simpson clonality was calculated as the square root of Simpson's diversity index across productive rearrangements. TCRdb mirrors the immuneACCESS table, restricted to in-frame sequences. Some clones are absent from its copies; in checked studies, under half trace to an unresolved V gene, and the reason for the others is unknown. V and J calls and clone size are given by that table; D and trimming were obtained from the DNA. Across this sample there are 150,000 to 200,000 clones, with 88% seen only once. The ten biggest clones cover about 8.4% of the sample.

Participants in the prospective study were enrolled through a virtual design, were aged 18 to 89 years, and lived in fewer than 30 United States geographic areas. Cohort assignment in the prospective study relied on participant-reported clinical history from a screening survey and a study questionnaire. ImmuneRACE Cohort 3 recovered participants were defined by two consecutive negative NP/OP PCR tests, healthcare professional clearance, or symptom resolution. In the prospective study, whole blood, serum and a nasopharyngeal or oropharyngeal swab were collected from each participant by mobile phlebotomists. Over an approximately 2-month period, participants in the prospective study had the option of providing additional blood draws and questionnaires. Blood samples from the prospective study were shipped frozen or at room temperature prior to DNA extraction.

The clonotype originates from a woman between 18 and 29 years old who had recovered from COVID-19. The chain is assembled from TRBV10-1 and TRBJ1-1; a weak D assignment points to TRBD1 (5 bases agree). The sequenced sample consisted of PBMCs or T cells enriched from blood (not recorded which). The nucleotide sequence reads TGCGCCAGCAGGGAAGGAGGGGACACTGAAGCTTTCTTT. It specifies CASREGGDTEAFF.